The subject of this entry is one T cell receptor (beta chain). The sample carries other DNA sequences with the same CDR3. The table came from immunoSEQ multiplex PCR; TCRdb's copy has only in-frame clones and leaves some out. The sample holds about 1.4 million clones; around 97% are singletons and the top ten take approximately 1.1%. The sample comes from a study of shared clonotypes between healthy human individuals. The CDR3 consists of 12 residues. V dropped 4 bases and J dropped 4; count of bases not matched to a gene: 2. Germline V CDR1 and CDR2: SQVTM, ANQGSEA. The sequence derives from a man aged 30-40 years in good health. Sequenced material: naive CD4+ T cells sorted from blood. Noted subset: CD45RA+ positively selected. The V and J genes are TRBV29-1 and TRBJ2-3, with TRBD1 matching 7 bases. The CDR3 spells CSVVTGADTQYF. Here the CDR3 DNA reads TGCAGCGTTGTCACAGGGGCAGATACGCAGTATTTT.